Listed below are T cell receptor beta chains from one sample, sequenced in a study of T-cell memory formation after mild COVID-19. TCRdb recomputed calls from the 5' RACE reads with MiXCR, one row per CDR3 protein. Among hundreds of thousands of distinct CDR3 sequences listed, less than 25% were seen once. The specimen was PBMCs or a T cell subset sorted from them (not recorded which). The receptors originated from an adult woman who had mild COVID-19 (a few samples of this study predate the infection). Cell type and time point are not known. CDR3s include the opening cysteine and the closing phenylalanine or tryptophan. D genes are given only for firm matches. Size values are once, few and many counts, or a class for expanded clones, and some rows have none.

D gene: NA; J gene: TRBJ1-5; clone size: few; V gene: TRBV18; CDR3 DNA: TGTGCCAGCTCACCTGTAGGGCCCTCCCGATATAGCAATCAGCCCCAGCATTTT; CDR3 protein: CASSPVGPSRYSNQPQHF
D gene: TRBD2; J gene: TRBJ2-1; clone size: NA; V gene: TRBV10-3; CDR3 DNA: TGTGCCATCACTGGGGAACTAGCGGGAATTCGGAATGAGCAGTTCTTC; CDR3 protein: CAITGELAGIRNEQFF
D gene: NA; J gene: TRBJ2-3; clone size: few; V gene: TRBV27; CDR3 DNA: TGTGCCAGCAGGGGCGGGGACACAGATACGCAGTATTTT; CDR3 protein: CASRGGDTDTQYF
D gene: NA; J gene: TRBJ1-2; clone size: NA; V gene: TRBV7-9; CDR3 DNA: TGTGCCAGCAGCTTAGCGCGGGCAGAGGATCACTATGGCTACACCTTC; CDR3 protein: CASSLARAEDHYGYTF
D gene: NA; J gene: TRBJ2-5; clone size: few; V gene: TRBV28; CDR3 DNA: TGTGCCAGCAGTTTTATAGGACAAGTACGGGAGACCCAGTACTTC; CDR3 protein: CASSFIGQVRETQYF
D gene: TRBD1; J gene: TRBJ2-7; clone size: NA; V gene: TRBV12-3/TRBV12-4; CDR3 DNA: TGTGCCAGCAGTTTGGTGGGGCCGGGACAGGGGGCAGTCGGGCAGTACTTC; CDR3 protein: CASSLVGPGQGAVGQYF
D gene: TRBD2; J gene: TRBJ2-7; clone size: NA; V gene: TRBV10-2; CDR3 DNA: TGCGCCAGCAGCGCAATGGCGGGAGGGCCCCACGAGCAGTACTTC; CDR3 protein: CASSAMAGGPHEQYF
D gene: TRBD1; J gene: TRBJ2-5; clone size: NA; V gene: TRBV24-1; CDR3 DNA: TGTGCCACCAGTGACCCGGGACAGACTAAGAGGACCCAGTACTTC; CDR3 protein: CATSDPGQTKRTQYF
D gene: NA; J gene: TRBJ2-7; clone size: few; V gene: TRBV5-5; CDR3 DNA: TGTGCCAGCAGCCTGTTGCTCCGCGAGCAGTACTTC; CDR3 protein: CASSLLLREQYF
D gene: TRBD2; J gene: TRBJ2-1; clone size: few; V gene: TRBV12-3/TRBV12-4; CDR3 DNA: TGTGCCAGCAGTTCGTTTGGACTAGCGGGGTATGAGCAGTTCTTC; CDR3 protein: CASSSFGLAGYEQFF
D gene: NA; J gene: TRBJ2-2; clone size: NA; V gene: TRBV24-1; CDR3 DNA: TGTGCCACCAGTGATTCTCGAGCCAGGGCAGTTAACACCGGGGAGCTGTTTTTT; CDR3 protein: CATSDSRARAVNTGELFF
D gene: NA; J gene: TRBJ1-1; clone size: few; V gene: TRBV24-1; CDR3 DNA: TGTGCCACCTCGGAAGAACTGGAAGCTTTCTTT; CDR3 protein: CATSEELEAFF
D gene: NA; J gene: TRBJ2-2; clone size: few; V gene: TRBV24-1; CDR3 DNA: TGTGCCACCAGTGAGCGGCGGAACACCGGGGAGCTGTTTTTT; CDR3 protein: CATSERRNTGELFF
D gene: NA; J gene: TRBJ1-5; clone size: few; V gene: TRBV6-6; CDR3 DNA: TGTGCCAGCAGTAGGCTGATCAATCAGCCCCAGCATTTT; CDR3 protein: CASSRLINQPQHF
D gene: NA; J gene: TRBJ2-3; clone size: few; V gene: TRBV29-1; CDR3 DNA: TGCAGCGTTGATGGGCAGGGCCGAGACACAGATACGCAGTATTTT; CDR3 protein: CSVDGQGRDTDTQYF
D gene: TRBD2; J gene: TRBJ2-4; clone size: few; V gene: TRBV18; CDR3 DNA: TGTGCCAGCTCACCACGGACTAGCGACAAAAACATTCAGTACTTC; CDR3 protein: CASSPRTSDKNIQYF
D gene: NA; J gene: TRBJ1-1; clone size: NA; V gene: TRBV10-3; CDR3 DNA: TGTGCCATCAGTGAGGGGGTTGGGTACACTGAAGCTTTCTTT; CDR3 protein: CAISEGVGYTEAFF
D gene: NA; J gene: TRBJ2-3; clone size: few; V gene: TRBV5-1; CDR3 DNA: TGCGCCAGCAGCTGGACCTACGTGGGGAACACAGATACGCAGTATTTT; CDR3 protein: CASSWTYVGNTDTQYF
D gene: NA; J gene: TRBJ1-6; clone size: few; V gene: TRBV7-9; CDR3 DNA: TGTGCCAGCAGCGAAGGACGGGATTCACCCCTCCACTTT; CDR3 protein: CASSEGRDSPLHF
D gene: NA; J gene: TRBJ2-5; clone size: NA; V gene: TRBV3-1; CDR3 DNA: TGTGCCAGCAGCCAAGTCGGGGGTTGGAAGACCCAGTACTTC; CDR3 protein: CASSQVGGWKTQYF
D gene: NA; J gene: TRBJ2-1; clone size: few; V gene: TRBV15; CDR3 DNA: TGTGCCACCAGCAGAGGTGGGGGCGCGGGCCATGAGCAGTTCTTC; CDR3 protein: CATSRGGGAGHEQFF
D gene: TRBD2; J gene: TRBJ2-5; clone size: NA; V gene: TRBV30; CDR3 DNA: TGTGCCTGGAGTGGGCGGGAGGATTTTGTAGAGTCCCAGTACTTC; CDR3 protein: CAWSGREDFVESQYF
D gene: NA; J gene: TRBJ1-3; clone size: NA; V gene: TRBV10-3; CDR3 DNA: TGTGCCATCAGTTCGACAGGAAATGGAAACACCATATATTTT; CDR3 protein: CAISSTGNGNTIYF
D gene: TRBD2; J gene: TRBJ2-7; clone size: NA; V gene: TRBV6-5; CDR3 DNA: TGTGCCGTAGGAGGGCTGACTAGCGGGAGTGCGTACGAGCAGTACTTC; CDR3 protein: CAVGGLTSGSAYEQYF